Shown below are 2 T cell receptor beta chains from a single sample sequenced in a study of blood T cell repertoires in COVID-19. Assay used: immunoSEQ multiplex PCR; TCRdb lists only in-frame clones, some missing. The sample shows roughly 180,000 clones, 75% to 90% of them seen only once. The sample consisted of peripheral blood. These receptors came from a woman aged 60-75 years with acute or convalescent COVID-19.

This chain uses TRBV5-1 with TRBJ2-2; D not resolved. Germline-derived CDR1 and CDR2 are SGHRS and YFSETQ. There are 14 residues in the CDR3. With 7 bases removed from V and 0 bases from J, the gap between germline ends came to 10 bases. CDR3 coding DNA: TGCGCCAGCGGCACATCAGCGAACACCGGGGAGCTGTTTTTT. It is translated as CASGTSANTGELFF.

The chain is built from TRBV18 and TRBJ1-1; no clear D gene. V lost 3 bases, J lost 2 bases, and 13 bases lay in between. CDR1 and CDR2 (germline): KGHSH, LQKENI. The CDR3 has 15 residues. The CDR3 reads CASSPQSLPNTEAFF. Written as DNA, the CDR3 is TGTGCCAGCTCACCTCAAAGCCTGCCAAACACTGAAGCTTTCTTT.